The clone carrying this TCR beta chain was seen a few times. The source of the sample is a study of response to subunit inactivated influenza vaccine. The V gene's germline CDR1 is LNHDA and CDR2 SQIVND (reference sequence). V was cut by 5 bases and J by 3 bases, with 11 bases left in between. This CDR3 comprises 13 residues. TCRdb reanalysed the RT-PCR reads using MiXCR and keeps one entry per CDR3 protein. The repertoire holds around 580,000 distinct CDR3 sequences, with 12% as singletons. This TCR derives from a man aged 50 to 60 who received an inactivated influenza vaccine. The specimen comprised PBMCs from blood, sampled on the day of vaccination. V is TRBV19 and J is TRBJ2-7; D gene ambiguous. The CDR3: CASSARGLYEQYF. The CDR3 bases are TGTGCCAGTAGTGCTCGTGGCCTCTACGAGCAGTACTTC.